One sample yielded the 19 T cell receptor beta chains listed below, sequenced in a study of OX40 agonist ivuxolimab in advanced cancers. Sequencing used immunoSEQ multiplex PCR; TCRdb keeps in-frame clones, though not all of them. The sample holds roughly 66,000 clones; roughly 80% are singletons and the top ten take 5.5% to 8.5%. Sequenced material: CD4+ or CD8+ T cells sorted from blood, taken in a trial of the OX40 agonist ivuxolimab. The receptors originated from an adult with an advanced solid tumor such as melanoma, head and neck, liver or kidney cancer.

The genes are TRBV5-1 and TRBJ2-3; D gene ambiguous. Germline lookup yields CDR1 SGHRS and CDR2 YFSETQ. The CDR3 consists of 15 residues. V was clipped by 3 bases and J by 6 bases, with 17 bases between them. CDR3 region: CASSSRGEAADTQYF. As DNA, the CDR3 is TGCGCCAGCAGCTCGAGAGGCGAGGCAGCGGATACGCAGTATTTT.

The J gene is TRBJ1-4, the V gene TRBV2; a weak D match, TRBD1 (5 bases). Trimming removed 8 bases at V and 5 bases at J, with 12 bases between. Germline loops: CDR1 SNHLY, CDR2 FYNNEI. This CDR3 region has 13 residues. The CDR3 DNA sequence: TGTGCCAGCGCGCAAGGGGCCAATGAAAAACTGTTTTTT. Translated, it gives CASAQGANEKLFF.

The chain couples TRBV7-9 to TRBJ2-3; D perhaps matches TRBD2 (5 bases). The ends were cut back, 0 bases at V and 5 bases at J, with 15 bases in the middle. Germline loops: CDR1 SEHNR, CDR2 FQNEAQ (reference sequence). The CDR3 covers 16 residues. In DNA form, the CDR3 reads TGTGCCAGCAGCTTAGCTCTAAGGACGAGGGAAGATACGCAGTATTTT. Its translation is CASSLALRTREDTQYF. Complete variable domain (other parts from reference TRBV7-9 and TRBJ2-3): DTGVSQNPRHKITKRGQNVTFRCDPISEHNRLYWYRQTLGQGPEFLTYFQNEAQLEKSRLLSDRFSAERPKGSFSTLEIQRTEQGDSAMYLCASSLALRTREDTQYFGPGTRLTVL.

The V and J genes are TRBV10-3 and TRBJ2-5; no clear D. CDR3 length equals 13 residues. Germline V gene lookup returns CDR1 ENHRY and CDR2 SYGVKD. V shed 3 bases and J shed 2 bases, with 7 bases lying between them. The CDR3 here is CAISEDGQETQYF. The CDR3 nucleotides read TGTGCCATCAGTGAAGACGGACAAGAGACCCAGTACTTC.

The chain combines TRBV7-9 with TRBJ2-2; D uncertain. The CDR3 spans 15 residues. V was trimmed by 2 bases and J by 5 bases, leaving 12 bases between them. Germline V gene lookup returns CDR1 SEHNR and CDR2 FQNEAQ (reference sequence). In nucleotides, the CDR3 is TGTGCCAGCAGCTTAAGCGACCATCAGACCGGGGAGCTGTTTTTT. Its translation is CASSLSDHQTGELFF.

The chain uses TRBV6-1 and TRBJ2-1; D remains unclear. The V end lost 2 bases, the J end lost 8 bases, and 7 bases lay between the germline ends. The CDR3 is 12 amino acids. Germline CDR1 is MNHNS and CDR2 is SASEGT. The CDR3 protein is CASSEIGDEQFF. The CDR3 region has the DNA TGTGCCAGCAGTGAAATCGGTGATGAGCAGTTCTTC.

J is TRBJ2-2 and V is TRBV7-7; D possibly corresponds to TRBD1 (5 bases). Germline lookup yields CDR1 SSHAT and CDR2 FNYEAQ (reference sequence). This CDR3 has 17 residues. The germline V and J ends were trimmed by 5 bases and 5 bases, with 21 bases remaining between them. This CDR3 is CASSRIELAKGTGELFF. The CDR3 DNA follows: TGTGCCAGCAGCCGTATCGAGTTGGCCAAGGGGACCGGGGAGCTGTTTTTT.

The CDR3 DNA reads TGTGCCAGCAGTGATCCCGACAGGGGGACGAATGGCTACACCTTC. Protein: CASSDPDRGTNGYTF. The V gene is TRBV2, the J gene TRBJ1-2; 9 bases agree with TRBD1. There are 15 residues in the CDR3. Per the germline V gene, CDR1 is SNHLY and CDR2 is FYNNEI. V was clipped by 3 bases and J by 6 bases; unmatched bases: 8.

The CDR3 sequence: CASSLGEDSSYEQYF. The CDR3 nucleotides read TGTGCCAGCAGCTTAGGGGAAGACAGTTCCTACGAGCAGTACTTC. V and J are TRBV11-2 and TRBJ2-5; TRBD1 might be the D (5 bases). The J call may not be correct, given that the DNA end is closer to TRBJ2-7. Per the germline V gene, CDR1 is SGHAT and CDR2 is FQNNGV. The CDR3 is made up of 15 amino acids.

The rearrangement uses TRBV27 and TRBJ2-3, with 8 bases fitting TRBD2. The J segment lost 2 bases and the V segment lost 5 bases, leaving 9 bases of the junction unmatched. This CDR3 has 16 residues. From germline, CDR1 is MNHEY and CDR2 SMNVEV (reference sequence). CDR3 nucleotide sequence: TGTGCCAGCAGTGCCCCCCGTAGCGGGGACACAGATACGCAGTATTTT. This sequence encodes CASSAPRSGDTDTQYF.

This chain uses TRBV4-3 with TRBJ1-5, with 9 bases matching TRBD1. The CDR3 length is 16 residues. From germline, CDR1 is LGHNA and CDR2 YSLEER. V lost 0 bases, J lost 6 bases, and 6 bases stayed unmatched. The CDR3 nucleotides read TGCGCCAGCAGCCAAGATGGGTACAGGGGGCTTCAGCCCCAGCATTTT. It specifies CASSQDGYRGLQPQHF.

This clone was seen only a few times. This chain connects TRBV19 to TRBJ2-5; no definite D call. The CDR3 loop spans 15 amino acids. V gave up 0 bases and J gave up 1 base, with 9 bases separating them. Looked up from germline, CDR1 is LNHDA and CDR2 is SQIVND (reference sequence). CDR3 bases: TGTGCCAGTAGTATAGATCAGGCAGGCCAAGAGACCCAGTACTTC. Translation gives CASSIDQAGQETQYF. Looking up the rest from reference TRBV19 and TRBJ2-5 gives the full variable domain: DGGITQSPKYLFRKEGQNVTLSCEQNLNHDAMYWYRQDPGQGLRLIYYSQIVNDFQKGDIAEGYSVSREKKESFPLTVTSAQKNPTAFYLCASSIDQAGQETQYFGPGTRLLVL.

The chain links TRBV4-2 to TRBJ2-3, with D possibly TRBD2 on 5 matching bases. V was clipped by 4 bases and J by 10 bases, with 18 bases between them. The CDR3 covers 14 residues. The germline CDR1 and CDR2 sequences are LGHNA and YNFKEQ. CDR3 DNA: TGTGCCAGCAGCCGAGGCCCGGGCGGGTGGTCGCAGTATTTT. This codes for CASSRGPGGWSQYF.

This chain connects TRBV2 to TRBJ1-1; D perhaps matches TRBD1 (5 bases). Germline V gives CDR1 SNHLY, CDR2 FYNNEI. There are 14 residues in the CDR3. V lost 3 bases to trimming and J lost 4 bases, with 12 bases between them. The CDR3 spells CASSDRDEGTEAFF. The CDR3 region has the DNA TGTGCCAGCAGTGACAGGGATGAGGGCACTGAAGCTTTCTTT.

This rearrangement joins TRBV30 to TRBJ2-7; D may be TRBD1 (5 bases). Germline CDR1 GTSNPN, CDR2 SVGIG (reference sequence). V was pared by 0 bases and J by 6 bases, with 9 bases between. The CDR3 length is 12 residues. The CDR3 nucleotides are TGTGCCTGGAGTGTTCTGGGGCGCGAGCAGTACTTC. Translated: CAWSVLGREQYF.

This clone was counted only a few times. V is TRBV6-1 and J is TRBJ1-3; D not certain. This CDR3 is 13 amino acids long. The V gene's germline CDR1 is MNHNS and CDR2 SASEGT. Trimming took off 3 bases at V and 5 bases at J, with 8 bases between the two ends. The CDR3 loop is CASSEVQRNTIYF. Here the CDR3 DNA reads TGTGCCAGCAGTGAGGTACAGAGAAACACCATATATTTT.

The chain carries TRBV28 and TRBJ2-5; TRBD2 might be the D (6 bases). The CDR3 spans 13 residues. Germline lookup yields CDR1 MDHEN and CDR2 SYDVKM. The V gene lost 3 bases and the J gene lost 5 bases, with 10 bases spanning the gap. The CDR3 spells CASSFGGKETQYF. The DNA of the CDR3 is TGTGCCAGCAGTTTTGGAGGGAAGGAGACCCAGTACTTC.

The genes are TRBV28 and TRBJ1-4; D remains unclear. Germline CDR1 and CDR2: MDHEN and SYDVKM. The CDR3 sequence is 12 residues long. V lost 1 base and J 7 bases, leaving 4 bases between the germline ends. CDR3: CASSLSGEKLFF. CDR3 sequence (DNA): TGTGCCAGCAGTTTATCTGGTGAAAAACTGTTTTTT.

V is TRBV27 and J is TRBJ2-1; TRBD1 or TRBD2 may be the D gene (6 bases each). Trimming took off 0 bases at V and 5 bases at J, with 8 bases between the two ends. The CDR3 has 14 amino acids. Germline V gene sequence: CDR1 MNHEY, CDR2 SMNVEV (reference sequence). CDR3 protein: CASSLSRGDNEQFF. The CDR3 coding sequence is TGTGCCAGCAGTTTATCGAGGGGGGACAATGAGCAGTTCTTC.